This T cell receptor beta chain is drawn from a study of blood T cells in healthy people across ages. Study context: Per two T cells, about one barcoded beta molecule was captured through template switching. Overall study findings and caveats: More naive CD4+ cells and higher diversity were found in long-lived than in aged donors.

The use of a sample-barcoded 5' primer and a J-beta primer mix characterized a second PCR of roughly 6 to 11 cycles. Each single sample gave us at least 3 million CDR3-containing paired-end reads. TCRdb ran MiXCR on the 5' RACE reads and lists one entry per CDR3 protein. The data contain about 1,800,000 distinct CDR3 sequences, 28% of them singletons. There are 15 residues in the CDR3. Unmatched junction bases numbered 11, after V lost 7 bases and J lost 9 bases. With respect to this clonotype: No antigen is known for it.

Sample: blood. The sequence derives from a young woman in good health. V and J are TRBV12-3 or TRBV12-4 and TRBJ1-6; TRBD1 matches 8 bases. CDR3 loop: CASKTATGGSSPLHF. The CDR3 DNA sequence: TGTGCCAGCAAGACCGCCACAGGGGGATCTTCACCCCTCCACTTT.